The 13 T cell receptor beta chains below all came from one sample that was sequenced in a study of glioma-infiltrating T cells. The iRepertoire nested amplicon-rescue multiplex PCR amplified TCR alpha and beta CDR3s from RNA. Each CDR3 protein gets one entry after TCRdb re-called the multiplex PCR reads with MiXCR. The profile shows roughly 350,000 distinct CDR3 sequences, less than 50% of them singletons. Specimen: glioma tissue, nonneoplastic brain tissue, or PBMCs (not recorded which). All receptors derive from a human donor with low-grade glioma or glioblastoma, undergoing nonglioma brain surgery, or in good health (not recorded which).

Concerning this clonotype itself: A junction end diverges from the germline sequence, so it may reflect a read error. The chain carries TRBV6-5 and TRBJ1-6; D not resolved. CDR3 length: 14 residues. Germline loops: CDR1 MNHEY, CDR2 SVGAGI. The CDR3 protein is CASRLGPYQSHLHF. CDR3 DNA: TGTGCCAGCAGGCTCGGACCTTATCAATCACACCTCCACTTT.

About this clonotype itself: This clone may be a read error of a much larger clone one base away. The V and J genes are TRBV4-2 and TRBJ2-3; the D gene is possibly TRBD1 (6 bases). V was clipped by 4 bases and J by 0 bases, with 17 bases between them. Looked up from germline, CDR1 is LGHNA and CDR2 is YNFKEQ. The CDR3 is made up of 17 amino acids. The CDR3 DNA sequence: TGTGCCAGCAGCCGAGATGCCGGGACAACTAGCACAGATACGCAGTATTTT. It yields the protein CASSRDAGTTSTDTQYF.

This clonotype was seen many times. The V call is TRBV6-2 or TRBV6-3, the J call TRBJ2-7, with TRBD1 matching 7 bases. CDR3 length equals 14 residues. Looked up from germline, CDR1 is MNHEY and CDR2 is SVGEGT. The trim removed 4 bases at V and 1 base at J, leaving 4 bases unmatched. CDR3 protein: CASSFDRVSYEQYF. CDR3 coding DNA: TGTGCCAGCAGTTTCGACAGGGTTTCCTACGAGCAGTACTTC.

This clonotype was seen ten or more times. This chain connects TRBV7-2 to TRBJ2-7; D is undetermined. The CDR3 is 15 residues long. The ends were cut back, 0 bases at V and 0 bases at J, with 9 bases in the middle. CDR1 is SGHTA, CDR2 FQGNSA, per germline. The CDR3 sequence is CASSLAADLSYEQYF. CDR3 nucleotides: TGTGCCAGCAGCTTAGCGGCAGACCTCTCCTACGAGCAGTACTTC.

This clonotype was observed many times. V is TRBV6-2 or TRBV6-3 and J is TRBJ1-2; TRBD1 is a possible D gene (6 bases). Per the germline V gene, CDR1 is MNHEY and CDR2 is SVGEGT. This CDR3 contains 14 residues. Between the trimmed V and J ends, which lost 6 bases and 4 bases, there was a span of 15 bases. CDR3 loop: CASRGTGTPYGYTF. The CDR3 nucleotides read TGTGCCAGCAGGGGAACAGGGACCCCCTATGGCTACACCTTC.

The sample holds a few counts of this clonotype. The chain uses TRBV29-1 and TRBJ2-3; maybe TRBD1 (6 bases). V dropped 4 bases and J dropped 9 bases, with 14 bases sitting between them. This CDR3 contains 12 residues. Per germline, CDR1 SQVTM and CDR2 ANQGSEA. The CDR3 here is CSVVRSTGTQYF. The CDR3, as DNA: TGCAGCGTTGTTAGGAGCACAGGGACGCAGTATTTT.

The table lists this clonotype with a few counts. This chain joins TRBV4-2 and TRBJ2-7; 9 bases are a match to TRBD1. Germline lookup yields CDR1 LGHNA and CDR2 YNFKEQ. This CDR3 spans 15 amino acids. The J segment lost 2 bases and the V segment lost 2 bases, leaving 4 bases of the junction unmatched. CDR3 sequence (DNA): TGTGCCAGCAGCCAACCGGGACAGGGAACCTACGAGCAGTACTTC. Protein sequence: CASSQPGQGTYEQYF.

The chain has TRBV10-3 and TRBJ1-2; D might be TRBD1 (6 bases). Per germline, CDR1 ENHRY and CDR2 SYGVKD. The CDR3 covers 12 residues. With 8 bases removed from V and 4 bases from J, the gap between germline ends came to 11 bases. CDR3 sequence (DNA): TGTGCCATCCGGGACATACTCTATGGCTACACCTTC. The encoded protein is CAIRDILYGYTF.

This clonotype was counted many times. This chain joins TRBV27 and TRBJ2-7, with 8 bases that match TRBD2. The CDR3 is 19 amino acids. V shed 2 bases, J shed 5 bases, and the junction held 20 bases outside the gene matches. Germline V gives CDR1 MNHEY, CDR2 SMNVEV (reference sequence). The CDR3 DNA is TGTGCCAGCAGTTTAATTAAATTTGGGGTGACTAGCGCGCTCAACGAGCAGTACTTC. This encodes CASSLIKFGVTSALNEQYF.

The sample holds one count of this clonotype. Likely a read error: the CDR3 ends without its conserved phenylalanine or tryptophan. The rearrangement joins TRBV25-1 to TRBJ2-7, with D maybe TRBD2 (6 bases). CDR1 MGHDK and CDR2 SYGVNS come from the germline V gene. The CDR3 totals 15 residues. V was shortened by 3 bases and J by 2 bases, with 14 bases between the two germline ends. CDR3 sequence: CASSDAGRLTYEQYS. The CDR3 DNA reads TGTGCCAGCAGTGACGCGGGGCGCTTGACCTACGAGCAGTACTCC.

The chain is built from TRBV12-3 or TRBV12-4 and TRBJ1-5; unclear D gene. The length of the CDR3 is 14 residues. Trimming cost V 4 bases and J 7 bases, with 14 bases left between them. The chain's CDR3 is CASSWARGDQPQHF. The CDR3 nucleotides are TGTGCCAGCAGTTGGGCCCGGGGAGACCAGCCCCAGCATTTT.

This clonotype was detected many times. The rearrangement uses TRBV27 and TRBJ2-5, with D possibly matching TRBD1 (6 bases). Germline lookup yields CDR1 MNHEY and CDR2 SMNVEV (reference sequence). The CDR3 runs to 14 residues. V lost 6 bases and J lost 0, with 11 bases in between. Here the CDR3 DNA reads TGTGCCAGCAGCCCTACAGGGAACCAAGAGACCCAGTACTTC. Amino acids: CASSPTGNQETQYF.

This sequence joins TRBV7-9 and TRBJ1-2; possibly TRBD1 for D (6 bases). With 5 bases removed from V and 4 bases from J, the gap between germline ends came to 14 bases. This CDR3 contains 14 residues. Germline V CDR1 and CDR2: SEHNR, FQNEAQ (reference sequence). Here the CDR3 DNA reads TGTGCCAGCAGCCCTAGGGGGGAATCCTATGGCTACACCTTC. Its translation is CASSPRGESYGYTF.